These 9 T cell receptor beta chains were all obtained from the same sample, sequenced in a study of T cell responses to AZD1222 COVID-19 vaccine. Repertoires were generated with immunoSEQ multiplex PCR, while TCRdb's copy carries only in-frame clones and drops some. The sample consists of 84,000 or so clones, roughly nine tenths of them appearing once. The source was peripheral blood, collected on day 0 of AZD1222 vaccination. The source is an adult in good health.

The gene calls are TRBV23-1 and TRBJ2-2, with a tentative D call TRBD1 (5 bases). TRBV23-1 is an ORF for which the function is uncertain. The CDR3 runs 15 residues. The germline V and J ends were trimmed by 4 bases and 1 base, with 10 bases remaining between them. This CDR3 is CASSPAGRNTGELFF. The DNA of the CDR3 is TGCGCCAGCAGTCCGGCAGGGCGGAACACCGGGGAGCTGTTTTTT.

CDR3 protein: CATQGDGRNSPLHF. CDR3 bases: TGTGCCACCCAGGGGGACGGACGGAATTCACCCCTCCACTTT. The rearrangement links TRBV27 to TRBJ1-6; 7 nucleotides agree with TRBD1. The germline CDR1 and CDR2 sequences are MNHEY and SMNVEV (reference sequence). Trimming at V came to 10 bases and at J to 7 bases, leaving 10 bases not matched to a gene. This CDR3 is built from 14 residues.

The rearrangement links TRBV3-1 (or the pseudogene TRBV3-2) to TRBJ2-6; no clear D. This CDR3 is 15 amino acids long. CDR1 and CDR2 from the germline V gene are LGHDT and YNNKEL (reference sequence). V lost 2 bases and J lost 0, with 5 bases in between. The CDR3 coding sequence is TGTGCCAGCAGCCAAAAGGTCTCTGGGGCCAACGTCCTGACTTTC. The encoded protein is CASSQKVSGANVLTF.

J is TRBJ1-3 and V is TRBV7-2; maybe TRBD1 (6 bases). The CDR3 runs 15 residues. Trimming cost V 2 bases and J 4 bases, with 12 bases left between them. Germline assignment: CDR1 SGHTA and CDR2 FQGNSA. CDR3 sequence reads: CASSLTGRTGNTIYF. CDR3 coding DNA: TGTGCCAGCAGCTTAACAGGGAGAACAGGAAACACCATATATTTT.

A few counts support this clone. The V gene is TRBV5-5, the J gene TRBJ2-5, with 7 bases identical to TRBD2. Losses at the gene ends were 4 bases for V and 5 bases for J; bases not matched to a gene: 11. The CDR3 is 15 amino acids. In germline, CDR1 is SGHKS, CDR2 YYEKEE (reference sequence). The CDR3 reads CASSREGGPWETQYF. In DNA, the CDR3 is TGTGCCAGCAGCCGAGAGGGAGGGCCGTGGGAGACCCAGTACTTC.

The V gene is TRBV6-5, the J gene TRBJ1-2, with a tentative D call TRBD1 (5 bases). CDR1 is MNHEY, CDR2 SVGAGI, per germline. This CDR3 contains 15 residues. Trimming stripped 0 bases from V and 3 bases from J, with 11 bases between. The CDR3 bases are TGTGCCAGCAGTTACTCACCAGGGACCTACTATGGCTACACCTTC. It yields the protein CASSYSPGTYYGYTF.

The chain recombines TRBV9 with TRBJ2-7; TRBD2 matches at 9 bases. The germline V gene encodes CDR1 SGDLS and CDR2 YYNGEE. There are 16 residues in the CDR3. V lost 0 bases and J lost 3; bases outside the gene matches: 7. In nucleotides, the CDR3 is TGTGCCAGCAGCGTAGATCGACTAGCGGAGGGCTACGAGCAGTACTTC. Translating it yields CASSVDRLAEGYEQYF.

This chain joins TRBV6-5 and TRBJ1-4; 9 bases agree with TRBD1. This CDR3 contains 13 residues. The V gene's germline CDR1 is MNHEY and CDR2 SVGAGI. The V gene end was trimmed by 7 bases and the J gene end by 8 bases; junction bases not matched to a gene: 5. The CDR3 DNA follows: TGTGCCAGCACCGGACAGGGGATCGAAAAACTGTTTTTT. It encodes CASTGQGIEKLFF.

The chain combines TRBV19 with TRBJ2-7; TRBD2 matches at 12 bases. The junction had 8 bases not matched to a gene; V was cut back by 6 bases and J by 5 bases. The CDR3 has 15 amino acids. Germline V lookup: CDR1 LNHDA, CDR2 SQIVND (reference sequence). In DNA, the CDR3 is TGTGCCAGTAGGGGTCTAGCGGGAGGGCCCCACGAGCAGTACTTC. This encodes CASRGLAGGPHEQYF.